These 23 T cell receptor beta chains share one sample of origin, sequenced in a study of cytomegalovirus exposure and HLA in healthy donors. 13 Jbeta primers and 60 Vbeta primers were used for the PCR. Libraries were prepared by immunoSEQ multiplex PCR; TCRdb keeps only in-frame clonotypes and omits some of them. Of more than 85,000 clones in the sample, approximately 81% were seen once. Specimen: PBMCs. The source of these receptors is a female donor in good health and CMV-seropositive.

The CDR3 here is CASSQASAGTSAQYEQYF. The CDR3 DNA reads as TGCGCCAGCAGCCAAGCCTCGGCCGGGACTAGCGCTCAATACGAGCAGTACTTC. This chain joins TRBV4-3 and TRBJ2-5; 10 bases map to TRBD2. The J call is uncertain, as TRBJ2-7 better fits the DNA end. CDR3 length equals 18 residues. Germline CDR1 reads LGHNA; CDR2 reads YSLEER.

This chain connects TRBV7-2 to TRBJ2-1; unclear D gene. Trimming took 6 bases from V and 3 from J, leaving 18 bases between them. The germline CDR1 and CDR2 sequences are SGHTA and FQGNSA. The CDR3 totals 16 residues. CDR3: CASSPESVLSYNEQFF. The CDR3 DNA reads TGTGCCAGCAGTCCAGAAAGCGTCCTAAGCTACAATGAGCAGTTCTTC.

This chain links TRBV2 with TRBJ2-7, with TRBD1 identical over 7 bases. CDR1 SNHLY and CDR2 FYNNEI come from the germline V gene. CDR3 size: 13 residues. Trimming took 6 bases from V and 5 from J; bases not matched to a gene: 7. The CDR3 loop reads CASSPDREHEQYF. As DNA, the CDR3 is TGTGCCAGCAGCCCCGACAGGGAACACGAGCAGTACTTC. Full variable domain (remainder filled in from reference TRBV2 and TRBJ2-7): EPEVTQTPSHQVTQMGQEVILRCVPISNHLYFYWYRQILGQKVEFLVSFYNNEISEKSEIFDDQFSVERPDGSNFTLKIRSTKLEDSAMYFCASSPDREHEQYFGPGTRLTVT.

CDR3 residues: CASSLSWGVGNQPQHF. CDR3 DNA: TGTGCCAGCAGCTTGAGTTGGGGGGTGGGCAATCAGCCCCAGCATTTT. The V call is TRBV7-9, the J call TRBJ1-5, with a weak D call TRBD1 (5 bases). Per germline, CDR1 SEHNR and CDR2 FQNEAQ (reference sequence). Trimming removed 3 bases at V and 2 bases at J, with 14 bases between. The CDR3 contains 16 residues.

The chain joins TRBV19 to TRBJ1-2; 8 nucleotides align to TRBD1. The CDR3 runs to 16 residues. Trimming cost V 2 bases and J 2 bases; bases outside gene matches: 7. Germline V gives CDR1 LNHDA, CDR2 SQIVND (reference sequence). The CDR3 DNA is TGTGCCAGTAGTATACCTGGCCAGGGGGCGAACTATGGCTACACCTTC. Its protein product is CASSIPGQGANYGYTF.

V and J are TRBV19 and TRBJ2-1; TRBD1 might be the D (5 bases). Germline values: CDR1 LNHDA, CDR2 SQIVND (reference sequence). V dropped 3 bases and J dropped 0 bases, with 9 bases sitting between them. The length of the CDR3 is 15 residues. In DNA form, the CDR3 reads TGTGCCAGTAGTATGGGGCGCGGCTCCTACAATGAGCAGTTCTTC. Residues: CASSMGRGSYNEQFF.

The V call is TRBV14, the J call TRBJ2-7; D is perhaps TRBD2 (5 bases). Per the germline V gene, CDR1 is SGHDN and CDR2 is FVKESK. The CDR3 is made up of 15 amino acids. Trimming left V 4 bases short and J 5 bases short, with 18 bases between. The CDR3 bases are TGTGCCAGCAGCCCCCCTGATGGGAGAAGGAACGAGCAGTACTTC. Residues: CASSPPDGRRNEQYF.

The table lists this clone with a count of one. The chain is built from TRBV7-9 and TRBJ2-3; 11 bases agree with TRBD1. CDR1 and CDR2 from the germline V gene are SEHNR and FQNEAQ (reference sequence). V lost 0 bases and J lost 3; bases outside the gene matches: 5. This CDR3 has 17 amino acids. The CDR3 loop reads CASSLASGTGGTDTQYF. The DNA of the CDR3 is TGTGCCAGCAGCTTAGCGTCCGGGACAGGGGGAACAGATACGCAGTATTTT.

This clone has just a few counts. This sequence joins TRBV6-1 and TRBJ2-7; no clear D. Germline V CDR1 and CDR2: MNHNS, SASEGT. The CDR3 has 13 residues. V lost 4 bases to trimming and J lost 2 bases, with 9 bases between them. CDR3 loop: CASSVGRTYEQYF. The DNA for the CDR3 is TGTGCCAGCAGTGTGGGCAGAACCTACGAGCAGTACTTC.

This sequence joins TRBV29-1 and TRBJ2-2; D gene unclear. The V and J ends lost 5 bases and 4 bases respectively, with 11 bases between them. This CDR3 spans 13 amino acids. Germline V gene lookup returns CDR1 SQVTM and CDR2 ANQGSEA. The CDR3 reads CSVRFSGTGELFF. The CDR3 DNA sequence: TGCAGCGTTCGTTTTTCCGGCACCGGGGAGCTGTTTTTT.

The chain is built from TRBV6-1 and TRBJ2-1; a weak D match, TRBD2 (5 bases). The length of the CDR3 is 13 residues. The V end lost 8 bases, the J end lost 2 bases, and 10 bases lay between the germline ends. Germline loops: CDR1 MNHNS, CDR2 SASEGT. The CDR3 is CASQRLPYNEQFF. The CDR3, as DNA: TGTGCCAGCCAGCGGTTACCCTACAATGAGCAGTTCTTC.

The rearrangement uses TRBV7-6 and TRBJ1-3; D is perhaps TRBD1 (5 bases). Germline V gene sequence: CDR1 SGHVS, CDR2 FNYEAQ. V lost 5 bases and J lost 6, with 8 bases in between. This CDR3 contains 12 residues. DNA for the CDR3: TGTGCCAGCAGCACAGGTGTAAACACCATATATTTT. Amino acid sequence: CASSTGVNTIYF.

The chain uses TRBV11-2 and TRBJ2-5; 12 positions match TRBD2. The CDR3 has 16 residues. V dropped 5 bases and J dropped 5; count of bases not matched to a gene: 9. From germline, CDR1 is SGHAT and CDR2 FQNNGV. This chain's CDR3 is CASSPLAGGGVETQYF. CDR3 in DNA: TGTGCCAGCAGCCCCCTAGCGGGAGGGGGTGTGGAGACCCAGTACTTC.

The rearrangement uses TRBV7-6 and TRBJ2-1; the match to TRBD2 covers 10 bases. Germline assignment: CDR1 SGHVS and CDR2 FNYEAQ. CDR3 size: 16 residues. After removal of 5 bases from V and 3 bases from J, the junction contained 7 bases not matched to a gene. CDR3 sequence reads: CASSATSSGSYNEQFF. In DNA, the CDR3 is TGTGCCAGCAGCGCCACGTCTAGCGGGAGCTACAATGAGCAGTTCTTC. The full variable domain, in which reference TRBV7-6 and TRBJ2-1 provide the parts outside the CDR3, is GAGVSQSPRYKVTKRGQDVALRCDPISGHVSLYWYRQALGQGPEFLTYFNYEAQQDKSGLPNDRFSAERPEGSISTLTIQRTEQRDSAMYRCASSATSSGSYNEQFFGPGTRLTVL.

This chain joins TRBV6-5 and TRBJ1-6, with no clear D. CDR3 length equals 14 residues. V lost 6 bases, J lost 5 bases, and 11 bases lay in between. The V gene's germline CDR1 is MNHEY and CDR2 SVGAGI. The CDR3 spells CASRTGVDNSPLHF. In nucleotides, the CDR3 is TGTGCCAGCAGGACGGGAGTAGATAATTCACCCCTCCACTTT.

The chain employs TRBV27 and TRBJ2-6, with D unresolved. The CDR3 sequence is 14 residues long. The germline CDR1 and CDR2 sequences are MNHEY and SMNVEV (reference sequence). V dropped 5 bases and J dropped 0 bases, with 5 bases sitting between them. The CDR3 reads CASSISSGANVLTF. The DNA of the CDR3 is TGTGCCAGCAGTATTAGCTCTGGGGCCAACGTCCTGACTTTC.

The rearrangement uses TRBV30 and TRBJ2-7; possible D gene TRBD1, 6 bases. This CDR3 region has 12 residues. V dropped 1 base and J dropped 11 bases, with 15 bases sitting between them. Germline CDR1 reads GTSNPN; CDR2 reads SVGIG (reference sequence). In DNA form, the CDR3 reads TGTGCCTGGAGTGCTAATCAGGGGCGGGAGTACTTC. As protein: CAWSANQGREYF.

This sequence joins TRBV27 and TRBJ2-7; no definite D call. Trimming shortened V by 3 bases and J by 2 bases, and 11 bases separated the two germline ends. Germline V lookup: CDR1 MNHEY, CDR2 SMNVEV (reference sequence). The CDR3 spans 14 residues. The CDR3 spells CASSFDFPPYEQYF. CDR3 in DNA: TGTGCCAGCAGTTTCGACTTCCCCCCCTACGAGCAGTACTTC.

The chain combines TRBV5-1 with TRBJ2-7; 7 bases match TRBD2. Germline CDR1 and CDR2: SGHRS and YFSETQ. The CDR3 loop spans 17 amino acids. The J segment lost 2 bases and the V segment lost 6 bases, leaving 17 bases of the junction unmatched. The CDR3 nucleotides read TGCGCCAGCAATCGCGCGGGAGATCCCACCCGGACCTACGAGCAGTACTTC. Translation gives CASNRAGDPTRTYEQYF.

This chain connects TRBV30 to TRBJ1-4; D might be TRBD1 (5 bases). Trimming pared 2 bases from V and 4 bases from J, leaving 11 bases between. Germline values: CDR1 GTSNPN, CDR2 SVGIG (reference sequence). The CDR3 is 14 amino acids. The CDR3 here is CAWSLTVFNEKLFF. CDR3 DNA: TGTGCCTGGAGTTTGACAGTATTTAATGAAAAACTGTTTTTT. Looking up the rest from reference TRBV30 and TRBJ1-4 gives the full variable domain: SQTIHQWPATLVQPVGSPLSLECTVEGTSNPNLYWYRQAAGRGLQLLFYSVGIGQISSEVPQNLSASRPQDRQFILSSKKLLLSDSGFYLCAWSLTVFNEKLFFGSGTQLSVL.

This clone has more than one count but fewer than ten. The V and J genes are TRBV11-2 and TRBJ1-1, with TRBD1 identical over 11 bases. This CDR3 comprises 15 residues. Germline CDR1 reads SGHAT; CDR2 reads FQNNGV. V lost 0 bases to trimming and J lost 11 bases; unmatched junction nucleotides: 8. CDR3 sequence (DNA): TGTGCCAGCAGCTTAGATAGACGGACAGGGGGCAGGGCTTTCTTT. Its translation: CASSLDRRTGGRAFF.

This chain joins TRBV7-2 and TRBJ1-6; D remains ambiguous. Per the germline V gene, CDR1 is SGHTA and CDR2 is FQGNSA. CDR3 length: 15 amino acids. V was cut by 5 bases and J by 8 bases, with 16 bases left in between. The CDR3 reads CASSRRGQSDSPLHF. CDR3 sequence (DNA): TGTGCCAGCAGCCGCCGAGGGCAATCAGATTCACCCCTCCACTTT.

The V call is TRBV4-2, the J call TRBJ2-5; TRBD2 is a possible D gene (5 bases). Germline assignment: CDR1 LGHNA and CDR2 YNFKEQ. V was trimmed by 1 base and J by 4 bases, leaving 13 bases between them. The length of the CDR3 is 15 residues. The CDR3 here is CASSQAGGSRETQYF. The DNA for the CDR3 is TGTGCCAGCAGCCAAGCAGGAGGTAGTAGAGAGACCCAGTACTTC.